A selection of T cell receptor beta chains follows, all from one sample in a study of human T cells and chemical hapten exposure. In TCRdb, the RACE reads were re-called with MiXCR into one record per CDR3 protein. The table has over 35,000 distinct CDR3 sequences, over 3.5% seen once. The sample was whole blood, taken in connection with sensitization to the hapten diphenylcyclopropenone (DPC). These receptor sequences come from a man aged 50-60 years with alopecia areata. Some clones in this sample may be carry-over from other donors' samples. Both conserved end residues are part of each CDR3. A D gene is named only where the DNA matches it firmly. The size field is filled for only some rows; it gives once, few, many or a size class.

J gene: TRBJ2-3; D gene: TRBD2; V gene: TRBV24-1; clone size: many; CDR3 length: 16; CDR3 protein: CATSDISGRSPDTQYF; CDR3 DNA: TGTGCCACCAGTGATATTAGCGGGAGGAGCCCAGATACGCAGTATTTT
J gene: TRBJ1-1; D gene: -; V gene: TRBV18; clone size: many; CDR3 length: 12; CDR3 protein: CASSREPTEAFF; CDR3 DNA: TGTGCCAGCTCCCGAGAACCGACTGAAGCTTTCTTT
J gene: TRBJ2-5; D gene: TRBD1; V gene: TRBV10-3; clone size: many; CDR3 length: 15; CDR3 protein: CAISGKQGVTETQYF; CDR3 DNA: TGTGCCATCAGTGGAAAACAGGGGGTAACAGAGACCCAGTACTTC
J gene: TRBJ2-2; D gene: -; V gene: TRBV28; clone size: many; CDR3 length: 15; CDR3 protein: CASTPLSRDTGELFF; CDR3 DNA: TGTGCCAGCACCCCGTTATCCAGGGACACCGGGGAGCTGTTTTTT
J gene: TRBJ1-5; D gene: TRBD1; V gene: TRBV3-1; clone size: few; CDR3 length: 14; CDR3 protein: CASSQGTGNQPQHF; CDR3 DNA: TGTGCCAGCAGCCAGGGGACAGGCAATCAGCCCCAGCATTTT
J gene: TRBJ1-6; D gene: TRBD1; V gene: TRBV23-1; clone size: many; CDR3 length: 19; CDR3 protein: CAAPGQPRPLSSYNSPLHF; CDR3 DNA: TGCGCGGCTCCGGGACAGCCGAGACCATTAAGCTCCTATAATTCACCCCTCCACTTT
J gene: TRBJ2-2; D gene: TRBD1; V gene: TRBV12-3/TRBV12-4; clone size: few; CDR3 length: 15; CDR3 protein: CASSPRQGGDGELFF; CDR3 DNA: TGTGCCAGCAGCCCTAGACAGGGGGGAGATGGGGAGCTGTTTTTT
J gene: TRBJ2-6; D gene: -; V gene: TRBV27; clone size: many; CDR3 length: 16; CDR3 protein: CASSTSRFSGANVLTF; CDR3 DNA: TGTGCCAGCAGTACTAGCCGGTTCTCTGGGGCCAACGTCCTGACTTTC
J gene: TRBJ1-5; D gene: TRBD1; V gene: TRBV28; clone size: many; CDR3 length: 14; CDR3 protein: CASRHRGSNQPQHF; CDR3 DNA: TGTGCCAGCAGGCACAGGGGTAGCAATCAGCCCCAGCATTTT
J gene: TRBJ2-7; D gene: TRBD1; V gene: TRBV6-5; clone size: many; CDR3 length: 15; CDR3 protein: CASSYSDRGAYEQYF; CDR3 DNA: TGTGCCAGCAGTTACTCGGACAGGGGGGCCTACGAGCAGTACTTC
J gene: TRBJ1-6; D gene: -; V gene: TRBV3-1; clone size: many; CDR3 length: 15; CDR3 protein: CASRNGGAYNSPLHF; CDR3 DNA: TGTGCCAGCAGAAACGGGGGGGCTTATAATTCACCCCTCCACTTT
J gene: TRBJ2-7; D gene: -; V gene: TRBV4-3; clone size: many; CDR3 length: 15; CDR3 protein: CASSQGSKAVYEQYF; CDR3 DNA: TGCGCCAGCAGCCAAGGGTCAAAGGCCGTTTACGAGCAGTACTTC
J gene: TRBJ1-1; D gene: TRBD1; V gene: TRBV6-6; clone size: many; CDR3 length: 14; CDR3 protein: CASRPGQGDLRAFF; CDR3 DNA: TGTGCCAGCAGGCCGGGACAGGGGGATTTACGAGCTTTCTTT
J gene: TRBJ1-2; D gene: -; V gene: TRBV28; clone size: many; CDR3 length: 12; CDR3 protein: CASSSGNYGYTF; CDR3 DNA: TGTGCCAGCAGTTCTGGGAACTATGGCTACACCTTC
J gene: TRBJ2-3; D gene: -; V gene: TRBV12-3/TRBV12-4; clone size: -; CDR3 length: 15; CDR3 protein: CASRGGLQGTDTQYF; CDR3 DNA: TGTGCCAGCAGAGGGGGGTTGCAAGGCACAGATACGCAGTATTTT
J gene: TRBJ1-6; D gene: -; V gene: TRBV5-5; clone size: many; CDR3 length: 13; CDR3 protein: CASSPGPNSPLHF; CDR3 DNA: TGTGCCAGCAGCCCGGGACCGAATTCACCCCTCCACTTT